The T cell receptor beta chain under discussion was sequenced for a study of cytomegalovirus exposure and HLA in healthy donors. Study-level findings and limits: In an earlier analysis, productive rearrangement rates for most beta V segments clustered near 87% or 30%. Three CMV-associated chains proved CMV antigen-specific in vitro. The authors later linked a missense DCLRE1C variant to TCR beta V- and J-gene trimming.

Primers included in the PCR were 60 Vbeta and 13 Jbeta primers. Measured with immunoSEQ multiplex PCR; TCRdb has only the in-frame clones, and not every one. The table lists some 150,000 clones, roughly 82% of them singletons. CDR3 length: 11 residues. Germline V gives CDR1 MDHEN, CDR2 SYDVKM. The ends lost 8 bases at V and 3 bases at J; junction bases unmatched: 0. Points on this clone: What it recognizes is unknown.

The clonotype was recovered from a man aged 50-59 years in good health and CMV-seropositive. The rearrangement uses TRBV28 and TRBJ1-1, with 7 nucleotides matching TRBD1. The source material was PBMCs. The CDR3 spells CASQGDTEAFF. The CDR3 DNA sequence: TGTGCCAGCCAGGGGGACACTGAAGCTTTCTTT.